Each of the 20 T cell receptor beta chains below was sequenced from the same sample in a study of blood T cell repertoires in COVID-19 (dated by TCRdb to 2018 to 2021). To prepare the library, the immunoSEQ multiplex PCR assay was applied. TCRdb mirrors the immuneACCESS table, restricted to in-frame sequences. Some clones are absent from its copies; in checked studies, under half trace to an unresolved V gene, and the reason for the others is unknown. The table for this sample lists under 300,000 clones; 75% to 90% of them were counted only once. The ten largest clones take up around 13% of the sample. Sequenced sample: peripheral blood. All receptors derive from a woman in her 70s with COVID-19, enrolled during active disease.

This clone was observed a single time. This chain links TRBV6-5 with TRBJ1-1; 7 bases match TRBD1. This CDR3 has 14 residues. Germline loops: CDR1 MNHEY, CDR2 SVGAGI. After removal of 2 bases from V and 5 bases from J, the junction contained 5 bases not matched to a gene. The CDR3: CASSYRGLFTEAFF. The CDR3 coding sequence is TGTGCCAGCAGTTACAGGGGGCTCTTTACTGAAGCTTTCTTT.

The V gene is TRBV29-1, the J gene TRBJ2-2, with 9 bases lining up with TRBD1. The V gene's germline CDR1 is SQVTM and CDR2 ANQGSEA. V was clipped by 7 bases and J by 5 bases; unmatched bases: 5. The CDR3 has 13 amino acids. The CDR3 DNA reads TGCAGCGCCAACGGACAGGGGACCGGGGAGCTGTTTTTT. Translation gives CSANGQGTGELFF.

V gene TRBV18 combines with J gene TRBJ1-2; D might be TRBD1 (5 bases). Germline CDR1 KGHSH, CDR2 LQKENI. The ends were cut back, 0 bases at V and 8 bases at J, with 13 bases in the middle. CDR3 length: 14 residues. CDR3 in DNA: TGTGCCAGCTCACCACCAACCTCTAGGGGAGGCTACACCTTC. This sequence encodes CASSPPTSRGGYTF.

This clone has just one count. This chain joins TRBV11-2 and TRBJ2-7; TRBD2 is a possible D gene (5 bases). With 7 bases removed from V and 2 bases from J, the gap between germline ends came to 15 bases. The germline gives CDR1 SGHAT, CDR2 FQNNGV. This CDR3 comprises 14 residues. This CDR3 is CASTRTVSTYEQYF. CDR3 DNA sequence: TGTGCCAGCACCCGGACTGTCTCCACCTACGAGCAGTACTTC.

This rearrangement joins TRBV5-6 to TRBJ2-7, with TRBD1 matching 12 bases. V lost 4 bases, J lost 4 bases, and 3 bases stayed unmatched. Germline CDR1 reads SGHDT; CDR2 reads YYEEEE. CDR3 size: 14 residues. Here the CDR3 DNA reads TGTGCCAGCAGCCCGGGACAGGGGGCATACGAGCAGTACTTC. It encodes CASSPGQGAYEQYF.

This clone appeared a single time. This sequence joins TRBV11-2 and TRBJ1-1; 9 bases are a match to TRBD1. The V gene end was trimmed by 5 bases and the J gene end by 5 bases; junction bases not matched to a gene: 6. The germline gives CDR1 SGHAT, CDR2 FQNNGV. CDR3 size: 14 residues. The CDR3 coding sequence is TGTGCCAGCAGCCCCGACAGGGGGGGAACTGAAGCTTTCTTT. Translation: CASSPDRGGTEAFF.

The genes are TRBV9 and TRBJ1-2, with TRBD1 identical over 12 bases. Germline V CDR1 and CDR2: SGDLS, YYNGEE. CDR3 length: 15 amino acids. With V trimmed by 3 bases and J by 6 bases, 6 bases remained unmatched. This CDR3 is CASSASGTGGDGYTF. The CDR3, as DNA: TGTGCCAGCAGCGCCTCCGGGACAGGGGGCGATGGCTACACCTTC. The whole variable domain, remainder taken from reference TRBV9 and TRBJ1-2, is DSGVTQTPKHLITATGQRVTLRCSPRSGDLSVYWYQQSLDQGLQFLIQYYNGEERAKGNILERFSAQQFPDLHSELNLSSLELGDSALYFCASSASGTGGDGYTFGSGTRLTVV.

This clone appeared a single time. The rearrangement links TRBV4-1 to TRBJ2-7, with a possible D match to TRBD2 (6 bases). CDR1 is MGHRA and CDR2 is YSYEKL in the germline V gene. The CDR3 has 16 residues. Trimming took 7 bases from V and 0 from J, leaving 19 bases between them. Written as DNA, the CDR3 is TGCGCCAGCACTCCCTCGGGGGTCCCGAGCTCCTACGAGCAGTACTTC. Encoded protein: CASTPSGVPSSYEQYF.

For the CDR3, the DNA is TGTGCCAGCTCACCAAGACAGGGGGCCGGGGAGCAGTACTTC. It encodes CASSPRQGAGEQYF. The rearrangement uses TRBV18 and TRBJ2-7, with 10 bases identical to TRBD1. Trimming at V came to 2 bases and at J to 7 bases, leaving 5 bases not matched to a gene. The CDR3 consists of 14 residues. Per germline, CDR1 KGHSH and CDR2 LQKENI. Supplemented by reference TRBV18 and TRBJ2-7, the full variable domain reads NAGVMQNPRHLVRRRGQEARLRCSPMKGHSHVYWYRQLPEEGLKFMVYLQKENIIDESGMPKERFSAEFPKEGPSILRIQQVVRGDSAAYFCASSPRQGAGEQYFGPGTRLTVT.

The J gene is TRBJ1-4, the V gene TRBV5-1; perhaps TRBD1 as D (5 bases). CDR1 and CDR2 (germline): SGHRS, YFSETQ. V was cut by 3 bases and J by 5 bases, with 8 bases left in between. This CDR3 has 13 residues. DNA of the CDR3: TGCGCCAGCAGCTCGCGGGGGAATGAAAAACTGTTTTTT. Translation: CASSSRGNEKLFF.

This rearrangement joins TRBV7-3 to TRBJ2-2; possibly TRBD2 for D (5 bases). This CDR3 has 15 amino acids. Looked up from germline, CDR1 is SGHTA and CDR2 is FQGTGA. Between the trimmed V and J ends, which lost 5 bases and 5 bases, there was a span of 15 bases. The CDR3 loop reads CASSIDRGGTGELFF. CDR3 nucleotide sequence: TGTGCCAGCAGCATCGACCGGGGTGGAACCGGGGAGCTGTTTTTT.

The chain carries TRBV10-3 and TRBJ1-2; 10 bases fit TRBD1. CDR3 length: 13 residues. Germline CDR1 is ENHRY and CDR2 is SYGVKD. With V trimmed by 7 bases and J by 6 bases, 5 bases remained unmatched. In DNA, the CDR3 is TGTGCCATCAAGGGGACAGGGGCGGATGGCTACACCTTC. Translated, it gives CAIKGTGADGYTF.

CDR3 DNA: TGTGCCAGCAGTGCAGGGGAGCGGGGCTACACCTTC. Its translation is CASSAGERGYTF. The V and J genes are TRBV2 and TRBJ1-2; TRBD1 is a possible D gene (6 bases). This CDR3 region has 12 residues. Trimming took 4 bases from V and 8 from J, leaving 11 bases between them. Germline CDR1 and CDR2: SNHLY and FYNNEI. Looking up the rest from reference TRBV2 and TRBJ1-2 gives the full variable domain: EPEVTQTPSHQVTQMGQEVILRCVPISNHLYFYWYRQILGQKVEFLVSFYNNEISEKSEIFDDQFSVERPDGSNFTLKIRSTKLEDSAMYFCASSAGERGYTFGSGTRLTVV.

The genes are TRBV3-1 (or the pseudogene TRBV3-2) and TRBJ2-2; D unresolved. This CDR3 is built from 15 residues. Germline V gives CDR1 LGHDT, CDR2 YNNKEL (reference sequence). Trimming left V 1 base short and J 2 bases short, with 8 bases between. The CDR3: CASSQGSRNTGELFF. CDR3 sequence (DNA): TGTGCCAGCAGCCAAGGGTCCAGAAACACCGGGGAGCTGTTTTTT.

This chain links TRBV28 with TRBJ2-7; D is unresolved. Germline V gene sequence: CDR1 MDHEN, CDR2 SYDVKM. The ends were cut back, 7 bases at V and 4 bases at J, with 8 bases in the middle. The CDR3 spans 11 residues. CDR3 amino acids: CASNNKYEQYF. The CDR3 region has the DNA TGTGCCAGCAACAATAAATACGAGCAGTACTTC.

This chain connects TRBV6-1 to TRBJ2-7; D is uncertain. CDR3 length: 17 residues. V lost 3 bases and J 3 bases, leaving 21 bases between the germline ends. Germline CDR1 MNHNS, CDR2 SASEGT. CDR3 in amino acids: CASSDWAATPANYEQYF. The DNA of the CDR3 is TGTGCCAGCAGTGACTGGGCCGCCACCCCGGCAAACTACGAGCAGTACTTC.

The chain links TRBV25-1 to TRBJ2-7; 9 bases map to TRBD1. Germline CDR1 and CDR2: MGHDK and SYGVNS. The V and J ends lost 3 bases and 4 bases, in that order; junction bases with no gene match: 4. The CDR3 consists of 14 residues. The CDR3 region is CASSEQDRGYEQYF. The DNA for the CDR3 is TGTGCCAGCAGTGAGCAGGACAGGGGATACGAGCAGTACTTC.

The CDR3 protein is CAMLDSGTSNYGYTF. The CDR3 DNA reads as TGTGCCATGTTAGACTCCGGGACATCTAACTATGGCTACACCTTC. The chain recombines TRBV10-3 with TRBJ1-2; the D gene is possibly TRBD1 (6 bases). This CDR3 contains 15 residues. The ends were cut back, 9 bases at V and 0 bases at J, with 17 bases in the middle. CDR1 is ENHRY, CDR2 SYGVKD, per germline.

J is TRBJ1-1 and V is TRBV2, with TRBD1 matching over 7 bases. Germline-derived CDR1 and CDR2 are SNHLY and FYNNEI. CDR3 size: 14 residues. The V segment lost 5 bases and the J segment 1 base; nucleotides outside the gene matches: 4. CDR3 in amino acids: CASSYSGGNTEAFF. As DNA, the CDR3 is TGTGCCAGCAGTTACTCAGGGGGGAACACTGAAGCTTTCTTT.

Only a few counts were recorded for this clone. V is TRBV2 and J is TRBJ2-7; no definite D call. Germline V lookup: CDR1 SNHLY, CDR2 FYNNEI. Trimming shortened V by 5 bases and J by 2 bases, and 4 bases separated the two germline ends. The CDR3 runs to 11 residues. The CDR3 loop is CASSSTYEQYF. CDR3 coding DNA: TGTGCCAGCAGTTCAACCTACGAGCAGTACTTC.